The 8 T cell receptor beta chains in this list originate from one sample, sequenced in a study of CXCR4 blockade with PD-1 therapy in pancreatic cancer. The assay was immunoSEQ multiplex PCR, and TCRdb's table has in-frame clones only and misses some. The table includes under 4,000 clones, roughly 41% detected once. Sample: tumor tissue. The receptor source for this set is a human donor with pancreatic ductal adenocarcinoma.

This clone is medium-sized in the sample. The V and J genes are TRBV9 and TRBJ2-1; D unclear. Trimming shortened V by 0 bases and J by 1 base, and 8 bases separated the two germline ends. This CDR3 comprises 15 residues. The germline CDR1 and CDR2 sequences are SGDLS and YYNGEE. CDR3 region: CASSVEYGSYNEQFF. CDR3 bases: TGTGCCAGCAGCGTAGAGTATGGATCCTACAATGAGCAGTTCTTC.

In this sample, this clone turned up a few times. The gene calls are TRBV9 and TRBJ2-1, with a tentative D call TRBD2 (6 bases). The germline V gene has CDR1 SGDLS and CDR2 YYNGEE. Trimming took 2 bases from V and 0 from J, leaving 15 bases between them. The CDR3 sequence is 17 residues long. CDR3 nucleotide sequence: TGTGCCAGCAGCGTGGGCCCTGCGGGGAGCTCCTACAATGAGCAGTTCTTC. Translated: CASSVGPAGSSYNEQFF.

The chain carries TRBV2 and TRBJ2-5, with 10 nucleotides matching TRBD2. Trimming removed 4 bases from V and 4 bases from J; junction bases left unmatched: 6. CDR1 is SNHLY and CDR2 is FYNNEI in the germline V gene. The CDR3 is made up of 15 amino acids. This CDR3 is CASSGLAGATETQYF. DNA for the CDR3: TGTGCCAGCAGTGGTCTAGCGGGGGCGACAGAGACCCAGTACTTC.

Sample share makes this clone large. The V and J genes are TRBV28 and TRBJ1-3; a possible D gene is TRBD1 (6 bases). The CDR3 loop spans 16 amino acids. Trimming took off 11 bases at V and 0 bases at J, with 20 bases between the two ends. The germline gives CDR1 MDHEN, CDR2 SYDVKM. This chain's CDR3 is CACTGISTHSGNTIYF. In nucleotides, the CDR3 is TGTGCCTGTACAGGGATCTCCACCCACTCTGGAAACACCATATATTTT.

The chain combines TRBV19 with TRBJ2-1; D may match TRBD1 or TRBD2 (6 bases each). Trimming took 1 base from V and 3 from J, leaving 10 bases between them. The CDR3 sequence is 15 residues long. CDR1 and CDR2 from the germline V gene are LNHDA and SQIVND (reference sequence). The CDR3 protein is CASSIGGAFYNEQFF. The CDR3 DNA is TGTGCCAGTAGTATAGGGGGGGCCTTCTACAATGAGCAGTTCTTC. Using reference TRBV19 and TRBJ2-1 for the parts outside the CDR3, the full variable domain is DGGITQSPKYLFRKEGQNVTLSCEQNLNHDAMYWYRQDPGQGLRLIYYSQIVNDFQKGDIAEGYSVSREKKESFPLTVTSAQKNPTAFYLCASSIGGAFYNEQFFGPGTRLTVL.

The rearrangement links TRBV25-1 to TRBJ1-2; weak D call: TRBD1 (5 bases). Germline values: CDR1 MGHDK, CDR2 SYGVNS. V was clipped by 2 bases and J by 8 bases, with 18 bases between them. This CDR3 has 15 amino acids. DNA of the CDR3: TGTGCCAGCAGTGAAATCGTGGGGGAGGGGAGCGGCTACACCTTC. As protein: CASSEIVGEGSGYTF.

The V gene is TRBV19, the J gene TRBJ1-2; D is undetermined. The CDR3 runs to 14 residues. Germline CDR1 and CDR2: LNHDA and SQIVND (reference sequence). Trimming stripped 5 bases from V and 0 bases from J, with 10 bases between. This chain's CDR3 is CASSREKANYGYTF. In nucleotides, the CDR3 is TGTGCCAGTAGTCGGGAAAAAGCTAACTATGGCTACACCTTC. Supplemented by reference TRBV19 and TRBJ1-2, the full variable domain reads DGGITQSPKYLFRKEGQNVTLSCEQNLNHDAMYWYRQDPGQGLRLIYYSQIVNDFQKGDIAEGYSVSREKKESFPLTVTSAQKNPTAFYLCASSREKANYGYTFGSGTRLTVV.

V is TRBV23-1 and J is TRBJ1-3; a weak D match, TRBD1 (6 bases). TRBV23-1 is an open reading frame whose function is uncertain. This CDR3 spans 21 amino acids. The ends were cut back, 0 bases at V and 3 bases at J, with 27 bases in the middle. CDR3 residues: CASSQSRPFRGGHFFGNTIYF. The CDR3 nucleotides are TGCGCCAGCAGTCAATCTAGGCCCTTTCGGGGGGGCCATTTTTTTGGAAACACCATATATTTT.